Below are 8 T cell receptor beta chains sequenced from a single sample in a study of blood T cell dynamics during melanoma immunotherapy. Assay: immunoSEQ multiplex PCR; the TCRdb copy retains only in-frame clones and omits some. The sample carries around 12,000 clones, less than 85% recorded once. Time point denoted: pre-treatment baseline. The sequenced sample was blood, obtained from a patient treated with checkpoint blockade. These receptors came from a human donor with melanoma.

The CDR3 DNA is TGTGCCAGCAGCCAGCCTACACACAATGAGCAGTTCTTC. Residues: CASSQPTHNEQFF. The rearrangement joins TRBV7-9 to TRBJ2-1; D is undetermined. CDR1 and CDR2 from the germline V gene are SEHNR and FQNEAQ (reference sequence). CDR3 length: 13 amino acids. V was pared by 5 bases and J by 5 bases, with 10 bases between.

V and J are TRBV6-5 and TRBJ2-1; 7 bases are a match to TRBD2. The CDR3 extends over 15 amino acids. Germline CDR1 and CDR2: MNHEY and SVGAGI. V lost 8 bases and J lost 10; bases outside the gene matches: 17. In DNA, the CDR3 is TGTGCCAGCCTGCCTAGGGAGCGGGGTGTGGGGGAGCAGTTCTTC. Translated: CASLPRERGVGEQFF.

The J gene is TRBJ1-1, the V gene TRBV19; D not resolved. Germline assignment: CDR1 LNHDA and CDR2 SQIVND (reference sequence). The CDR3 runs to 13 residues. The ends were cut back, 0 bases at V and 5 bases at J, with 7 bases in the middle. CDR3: CASSIDMGTEAFF. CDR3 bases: TGTGCCAGTAGTATAGATATGGGAACTGAAGCTTTCTTT.

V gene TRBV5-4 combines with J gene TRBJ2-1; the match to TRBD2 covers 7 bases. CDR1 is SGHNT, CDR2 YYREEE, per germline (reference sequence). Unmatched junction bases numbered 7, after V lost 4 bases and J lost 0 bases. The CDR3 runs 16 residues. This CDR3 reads CASSNQGGYSYNEQFF. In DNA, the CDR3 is TGTGCCAGCAGCAACCAGGGAGGGTACTCCTACAATGAGCAGTTCTTC.

CDR3: CASSETPVPSYEQYF. CDR3 bases: TGTGCCAGCAGTGAAACCCCAGTCCCCTCCTACGAGCAGTACTTC. This chain links TRBV6-1 with TRBJ2-7, with D unresolved. The CDR3 sequence is 15 residues long. The ends were cut back, 2 bases at V and 0 bases at J, with 11 bases in the middle. The germline gives CDR1 MNHNS, CDR2 SASEGT.

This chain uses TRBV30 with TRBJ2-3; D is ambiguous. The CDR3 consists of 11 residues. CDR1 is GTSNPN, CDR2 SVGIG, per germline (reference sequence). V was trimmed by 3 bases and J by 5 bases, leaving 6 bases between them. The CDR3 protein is CAWRRGDTQYF. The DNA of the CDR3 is TGTGCCTGGAGAAGAGGAGATACGCAGTATTTT.

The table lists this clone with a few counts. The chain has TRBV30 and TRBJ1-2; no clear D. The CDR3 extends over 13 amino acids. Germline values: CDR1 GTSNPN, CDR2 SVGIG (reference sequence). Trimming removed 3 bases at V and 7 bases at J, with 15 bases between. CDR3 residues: CAWSESPGAGYTF. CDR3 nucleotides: TGTGCCTGGAGCGAGTCCCCGGGAGCTGGCTACACCTTC.

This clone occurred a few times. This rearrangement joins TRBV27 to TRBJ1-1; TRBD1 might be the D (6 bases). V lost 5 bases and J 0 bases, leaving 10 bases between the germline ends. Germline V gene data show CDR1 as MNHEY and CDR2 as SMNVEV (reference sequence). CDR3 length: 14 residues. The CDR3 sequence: CASSRQAVNTEAFF. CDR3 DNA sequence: TGTGCCAGCAGTAGACAGGCGGTGAACACTGAAGCTTTCTTT.